This T cell receptor (beta chain) was sequenced in a study of control samples from healthy donors and cancer patients. Sequencing used immunoSEQ multiplex PCR; TCRdb keeps in-frame clones, though not all of them. The repertoire holds around 68,000 clones, with 83% as singletons. Germline V gene sequence: CDR1 SGHDT, CDR2 YYEEEE. The CDR3 consists of 18 residues. The V and J ends lost 4 bases and 2 bases, in that order; junction bases with no gene match: 16. The material sequenced was blood. The V gene is TRBV5-6, the J gene TRBJ1-2, with TRBD1 identical over 8 bases. This TCR derives from a man aged 55 to 70 in good health. CDR3 protein: CASSLIIGAGGANYGYTF. The DNA of the CDR3 is TGTGCCAGCAGCCTTATTATTGGGGCAGGGGGCGCAAACTATGGCTACACCTTC.